These 5 T cell receptor beta chains were all obtained from the same sample, sequenced in a study of human T cells and chemical hapten exposure. Regarding time point: patch test 1, 2 weeks after DPC sensitization. As for treatment: therapeutic diphenylcyclopropenone sensitization with weekly scalp DPC. From whole blood left unfractionated, total RNA was extracted. TCRdb reprocessed the RACE reads with MiXCR, giving one entry per CDR3 protein. The sample shows fewer than 50,000 distinct CDR3 sequences, under 4.5% of them seen only once. The specimen was whole blood, collected in connection with sensitization to the hapten diphenylcyclopropenone (DPC). These receptors were collected from a middle-aged man with alopecia areata. Some clones in this sample may be carry-over from other donors' samples.

This clonotype was counted many times. The gene calls are TRBV29-1 and TRBJ2-3; tentatively, D is TRBD2 (5 bases). Trimming pared 7 bases from V and 7 bases from J, leaving 18 bases between. The CDR3 is made up of 13 amino acids. The V gene's germline CDR1 is SQVTM and CDR2 ANQGSEA. The CDR3 coding sequence is TGCAGCGACGAGGAGGCTGGCATGCATACGCAGTATTTT. This sequence encodes CSDEEAGMHTQYF.

This clonotype was counted only a few times. The J gene is TRBJ1-4, the V gene TRBV30; 8 positions match TRBD1. The V gene end was trimmed by 0 bases and the J gene end by 8 bases; junction bases not matched to a gene: 5. The CDR3 has 14 residues. Germline V gene data show CDR1 as GTSNPN and CDR2 as SVGIG (reference sequence). CDR3: CAWSVVDREEKLFF. The CDR3 DNA reads as TGTGCCTGGAGTGTAGTGGACAGGGAGGAAAAACTGTTTTTT.

This chain links TRBV5-6 with TRBJ2-7; 7 bases align to TRBD1. CDR1 and CDR2 from the germline V gene are SGHDT and YYEEEE. V shed 4 bases and J 1 base; nucleotides not matched to a gene: 8. This CDR3 region has 15 residues. The CDR3 loop is CASSARGQKSYEQYF. DNA of the CDR3: TGTGCCAGCAGCGCCCGGGGACAGAAGTCCTACGAGCAGTACTTC.

In this sample, this clonotype turned up a few times. The rearrangement uses TRBV12-3 or TRBV12-4 and TRBJ2-3; the D call may be TRBD1 or TRBD2 (5 bases each). The CDR3 loop spans 15 amino acids. With 6 bases removed from V and 2 bases from J, the gap between germline ends came to 15 bases. CDR3 region: CASRRDGRYTDTQYF. The CDR3 DNA sequence: TGTGCCAGCAGAAGGGACGGAAGATACACAGATACGCAGTATTTT.

This clonotype was seen a few times. A much larger clonotype is one base distant, so this may be a read error. The rearrangement uses TRBV3-1 and TRBJ2-2; TRBD1 or TRBD2 may be the D gene (5 bases each). The CDR3 contains 13 residues. With 3 bases removed from V and 10 bases from J, the gap between germline ends came to 12 bases. The germline gives CDR1 LGHDT, CDR2 YNNKEL (reference sequence). This CDR3 is CASSQAVGEELFF. Here the CDR3 DNA reads TGTGCCAGCAGCCAGGCGGTGGGGGAGGAGCTGTTTTTT.